This TCR beta chain was sequenced during a study of neurological immune-mediated disorders. Specified time point: longitudinal time-point 3. Germline values: CDR1 SGHRS, CDR2 YFSETQ. The CDR3 covers 14 residues. The V gene lost 4 bases and the J gene lost 6 bases, with 15 bases spanning the gap. Ten or more counts support this clonotype. Using its own MiXCR run on the 5' RACE reads, TCRdb lists one record per CDR3 protein. Of about 99,000 distinct CDR3 sequences in the sample, about 10% were seen once. The TCR originated in a female donor with HTLV-1-associated myelopathy (HAM/TSP). The chain carries TRBV5-1 and TRBJ2-3; D tentatively reads TRBD1 or TRBD2 (6 bases each). The material sequenced was PBMCs. The CDR3 coding sequence is TGCGCCAGCAGCCCGGGGGCCCCAAGCGATACGCAGTATTTT. This translates into CASSPGAPSDTQYF.